This TCR beta chain was recovered during a study of blood T cell repertoires in COVID-19. Study information: Samples came from the United States, Italy and Spain, spanning acute and convalescent COVID-19. The analysed material was cDNA or gDNA that came from T cells, B-cell-depleted T cells, or PBMCs.

J gave up 2 bases and V 3 bases, and 5 bases lay outside the gene matches. CDR3 length: 15 amino acids. CDR1 is SEHNR and CDR2 is FQNEAQ in the germline V gene (reference sequence). The repertoire was sequenced with immunoSEQ multiplex PCR; TCRdb's copy has only in-frame clones and lacks some. Of some 250,000 clones listed, 80% to 90% are singletons. The receptor's source is a man aged 35-49 years with active or convalescent COVID-19. Input material: peripheral blood. This rearrangement joins TRBV7-9 to TRBJ2-3; 7 nucleotides align to TRBD1. The CDR3 spells CASSFAGTDTDTQYF. CDR3 coding DNA: TGTGCCAGCAGCTTCGCCGGGACAGACACAGATACGCAGTATTTT.